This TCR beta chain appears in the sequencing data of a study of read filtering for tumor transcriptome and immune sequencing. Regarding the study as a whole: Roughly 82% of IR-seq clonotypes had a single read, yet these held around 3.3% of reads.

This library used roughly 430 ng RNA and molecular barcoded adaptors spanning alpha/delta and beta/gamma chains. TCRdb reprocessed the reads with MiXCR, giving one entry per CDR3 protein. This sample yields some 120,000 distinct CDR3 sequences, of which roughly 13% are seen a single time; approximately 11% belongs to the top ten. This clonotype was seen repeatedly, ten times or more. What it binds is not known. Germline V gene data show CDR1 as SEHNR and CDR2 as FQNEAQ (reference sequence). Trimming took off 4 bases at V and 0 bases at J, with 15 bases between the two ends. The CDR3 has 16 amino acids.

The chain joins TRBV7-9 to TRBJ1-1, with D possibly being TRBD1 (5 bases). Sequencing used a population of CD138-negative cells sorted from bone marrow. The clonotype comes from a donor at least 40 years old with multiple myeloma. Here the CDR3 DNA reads TGTGCCAGCAGCTCCCCTCTCACAGGTATGAACACTGAAGCTTTCTTT. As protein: CASSSPLTGMNTEAFF.